The rows below give T cell receptor beta chains drawn from one sample of a study of T-cell reconstitution after alpha-beta-depleted transplantation in children. TCRdb re-analysed the PCR reads in MiXCR, keeping a single row per CDR3 protein. This table holds under 850,000 distinct CDR3 sequences, under 15% found once. The material sequenced was PBMCs, taken before TCRalphabeta/CD19-depleted stem cell transplant. The source of these receptors is a girl aged 2-10 years with congenital amegakaryocytic thrombocytopenia, due to receive a stem cell transplant. CDR3s include the opening cysteine and the closing phenylalanine or tryptophan. D genes are given only for firm matches. The size entry is marked missing in some rows and otherwise reads once, few, many or a size class.

v_call	d_call	clone_size	j_call	cdr3_nt	cdr3_aa
TRBV11-1	TRBD2	few	TRBJ2-3	TGTGCCAGCAGCTCCCTAAGACTAGCGGGAGGAGACACAGATACGCAGTATTTT	CASSSLRLAGGDTDTQYF
TRBV7-2	-	few	TRBJ1-3	TGTGCCAGCAGCCCGATGACGGGCCCCTCTGGAAACACCATATATTTT	CASSPMTGPSGNTIYF
TRBV11-2	TRBD1	few	TRBJ1-2	TGTGCCAGCAGCCCTAACAGGGGGACTACCTATGGCTACACCTTC	CASSPNRGTTYGYTF
TRBV20-1	-	-	TRBJ2-1	TGCAGTGCTATGGACCTCTACAATGAGCAGTTCTTC	CSAMDLYNEQFF
TRBV24-1	TRBD2	few	TRBJ2-7	TGTGCCACCATCGTAGCGGGAGGGGCCTACGAGCAGTACTTC	CATIVAGGAYEQYF
TRBV19	-	-	TRBJ1-2	TGTGCCAGTAGGCTGCAGGCTGGAGTACTCAACTATGGCTACACCTTC	CASRLQAGVLNYGYTF
TRBV5-1	-	few	TRBJ2-5	TGCGCCAGCAGCTTGGTCCCTAGCCAAGAGACCCAGTACTTC	CASSLVPSQETQYF
TRBV20-1	-	-	TRBJ2-5	TGCAGTGCTGAATTCGCGGGTGGATCCCAAGAGACCCAGTACTTC	CSAEFAGGSQETQYF
TRBV5-1	-	many	TRBJ2-1	TGCGCCACCAAGGACAGCTCCTACAATGAGCAGTTCTTC	CATKDSSYNEQFF
TRBV6-1	-	-	TRBJ2-3	TGTGCCAGCAGTCGGTCAGGGGACCCCGCGCAATCAGATACGCAGTATTTT	CASSRSGDPAQSDTQYF
TRBV7-6	-	-	TRBJ2-7	TGTGCCAGCAGCCCCGACGCGACGATCTCGTACGAGCAGTACTTC	CASSPDATISYEQYF
TRBV29-1	TRBD1	few	TRBJ1-5	TGCAGCGTTGGAACAGGGGATCAGCCCCAGCATTTT	CSVGTGDQPQHF
TRBV9	-	few	TRBJ1-3	TGTGCCAGCAGCGTAGATTTGTCGGAAACTGGAAACACCATATATTTT	CASSVDLSETGNTIYF
TRBV20-1	-	many	TRBJ2-3	TGCAGTGCTTCACATAGCACAGATACGCAGTATTTT	CSASHSTDTQYF
TRBV7-3	-	-	TRBJ2-3	TGTGCCAGCAGCTCACTTGCGGGACCCCGTTTTCAGTATTTT	CASSSLAGPRFQYF
TRBV19	-	-	TRBJ2-7	TGTGCCAGTAGTGATTTTGCAGGGAACTACGAGCAGTACTTC	CASSDFAGNYEQYF
TRBV28	-	many	TRBJ2-1	TGTGCCAGCACCATTGAGGGCTCCTACAATGAGCAGTTCTTC	CASTIEGSYNEQFF
TRBV7-9	-	-	TRBJ2-3	TGTGCCAGCAGCTTCGCTATGGGATGGGGCACAGATACGCAGTATTTT	CASSFAMGWGTDTQYF
TRBV28	TRBD1	few	TRBJ1-5	TGTGCCAGCAGTTCCCGTGACAGGGTAGATCAGCCCCAGCATTTT	CASSSRDRVDQPQHF
TRBV7-9	-	-	TRBJ2-1	TGTGCCAGCAGCTACGGTATACAGGGTGGCAATGAGCAGTTCTTC	CASSYGIQGGNEQFF
TRBV5-1	-	few	TRBJ1-1	TGCGCCAGCAGCTTGGCCTCCGCGCATAATGAAGCTTTCTTT	CASSLASAHNEAFF
TRBV5-1	-	many	TRBJ2-5	TGCGCCAGCAGCTCTGACCCTCCCCGTCCCCAAGAGACCCAGTACTTC	CASSSDPPRPQETQYF
TRBV12-3/TRBV12-4	-	-	TRBJ2-1	TGTGCCAGCAGTTTATTAAGACTGATTCACAATGAGCAGTTCTTC	CASSLLRLIHNEQFF
TRBV6-4	-	few	TRBJ2-2	TGTGCCAGCAGTCTTATTGGAGGAGGACGAGAAACCGGGGAGCTGTTTTTT	CASSLIGGGRETGELFF
TRBV20-1	-	many	TRBJ1-6	TGCAGTGCTAGAGCGATAGCGGAATCACCCCTCCACTTT	CSARAIAESPLHF
TRBV20-1	TRBD2	-	TRBJ2-3	TGCAGTGGTAGAGGAAGCGGGAGGGCCACAGATACGCAGTATTTT	CSGRGSGRATDTQYF
TRBV28	TRBD1	few	TRBJ2-7	TGTGCCAGCAATAACCGGGACAGGGCCCCCTACGAGCAGTACTTC	CASNNRDRAPYEQYF
TRBV12-3/TRBV12-4	-	many	TRBJ2-2	TGTGCCAGCAGGATGAAGAACCCGAACACCGGGGAGCTGTTTTTT	CASRMKNPNTGELFF
TRBV30	-	-	TRBJ2-7	TGTGCCGGTGGGGCTGACAACTACGAGCAGTACTTC	CAGGADNYEQYF
TRBV20-1	-	many	TRBJ2-2	TGCAACATCCTGAACACCGGGGAGCTGTTTTTT	CNILNTGELFF
TRBV12-3/TRBV12-4	-	-	TRBJ2-7	TGTGCCAGCAGTTATGGAGCTTTGACCTACGAGCAGTACTTC	CASSYGALTYEQYF
TRBV5-1	TRBD2	-	TRBJ2-7	TGCGCCAGTACCTTTGGGGGGGCCTACGAGCAGTACTTC	CASTFGGAYEQYF
TRBV5-1	-	many	TRBJ2-7	TGCGCCAGCAGCTTGTCATCAGGGCCCTCCTACGAGCAGTACTTC	CASSLSSGPSYEQYF
TRBV18	TRBD2	-	TRBJ2-7	TGTGCCAGCTCACCAACGACTAGCGGGATTATCTACGAGCAGTACTTC	CASSPTTSGIIYEQYF
TRBV7-2	TRBD2	-	TRBJ2-6	TGTGCCAGCAGCCCCAGGTTAGCGGGACTTGGGGCCAACGTCCTGACTTTC	CASSPRLAGLGANVLTF
TRBV5-1	TRBD1	few	TRBJ2-7	TGCGCCAGCAGCTTGGATTTAGGGACAGGGGCGATCTACGAGCAGTACTTC	CASSLDLGTGAIYEQYF
TRBV5-1	-	-	TRBJ2-5	TGCGCCAGCAGCTTGGAAGGTTTGGGGGGAGCGACCCAGTACTTC	CASSLEGLGGATQYF
TRBV12-3/TRBV12-4	-	many	TRBJ2-7	TGTGCCAGCAGTCCCCATACCGGGTACGAGCAGTACTTC	CASSPHTGYEQYF
TRBV27	-	many	TRBJ2-1	TGTGCCAGCAGTCCGGGGACTTGGGGGGATGAGCAGTTCTTC	CASSPGTWGDEQFF
TRBV18	-	many	TRBJ2-1	TGTGCCAGCTCACCTAGAGTCAATGAGCAGTTCTTC	CASSPRVNEQFF
TRBV4-1	-	-	TRBJ2-3	TGCGCCAGCAGCCAAGGAGGGGTGCAGTATTTT	CASSQGGVQYF
TRBV5-1	TRBD2	-	TRBJ2-1	TGCGCCAGCAGCTTGGAGGGGACTAGGCATGAGCAGTTCTTC	CASSLEGTRHEQFF
TRBV19	TRBD1	once	TRBJ2-1	TGTGCCAGTAGTGTGGGACAGACTAATGAGCAGTTCTTC	CASSVGQTNEQFF
TRBV7-7	-	many	TRBJ1-2	TGTGCCAGCAGCCCTACCCGGAGGATATATGGCTACACCTTC	CASSPTRRIYGYTF
TRBV29-1	TRBD1	many	TRBJ1-4	TGCAGCGTTCTTGGACAGGGGGTTAATGAAAAACTGTTTTTT	CSVLGQGVNEKLFF
TRBV3-1	TRBD2	-	TRBJ2-1	TGTGCCATCTGGCTAGGGGGACTAGCGGGAGGGGACTCCTACAATGAGCAGTTCTTC	CAIWLGGLAGGDSYNEQFF
TRBV5-1	-	few	TRBJ2-2	TGCGCCAGCAGCTTCGGACCCTCCCTTAACACCGGGGAGCTGTTTTTT	CASSFGPSLNTGELFF
TRBV5-1	TRBD2	many	TRBJ2-3	TGCGCCAGCAGCTGGAAGACTAGCGCCACAGATACGCAGTATTTT	CASSWKTSATDTQYF
TRBV28	TRBD2	-	TRBJ2-7	TGTGCCAGCAGCAGGGGACTAGCGGGAAGGGGCGAGCAGTACTTC	CASSRGLAGRGEQYF
TRBV28	-	-	TRBJ1-4	TGTGCCAGCAGTTTAGGGGGACTCCACACTTTTGAAAAACTGTTTTTT	CASSLGGLHTFEKLFF
TRBV4-2	-	few	TRBJ2-7	TGTGCCAGCAGCCAAGATCGCCGCGTCTACGAGCAGTACTTC	CASSQDRRVYEQYF
TRBV29-1	-	-	TRBJ1-1	TGCAGCGTCAGTTTCCGGGTTTCGATGAACACTGAAGCTTTCTTT	CSVSFRVSMNTEAFF
TRBV6-1	-	many	TRBJ2-1	TGTGCCAGCAGAACCCGGACTTTGGGCTCCTACAATGAGCAGTTCTTC	CASRTRTLGSYNEQFF
TRBV7-2	-	few	TRBJ1-1	TGTGCCAGCAGTTACGGCCCGAACACTGAAGCTTTCTTT	CASSYGPNTEAFF